Shown below are 5 T cell receptor beta chains from a single sample sequenced in a study of identical twins. From the 5' RACE reads, TCRdb called clonotypes with MiXCR, one entry per CDR3 protein. Of around 100,000 distinct CDR3 sequences in the sample, under 7% were seen once. The specimen sequenced was memory T cells sorted from blood. Every receptor here comes from a woman between 45 and 60 years old in good health.

Many counts were recorded for this clonotype. The gene calls are TRBV12-3 or TRBV12-4 and TRBJ1-5; tentatively, D is TRBD1 (6 bases). Trimming pared 6 bases from V and 7 bases from J, leaving 13 bases between. This CDR3 is built from 13 residues. CDR3 sequence reads: CASSSTGEQPQHF. Written as DNA, the CDR3 is TGTGCCAGCAGCTCGACAGGCGAACAGCCCCAGCATTTT.

The CDR3 region has the DNA TGCGCCAGCAGCTTGGTTCGGCGGACGAACACCGGGGAGCTGTTTTTT. Its protein is CASSLVRRTNTGELFF. V is TRBV5-1 and J is TRBJ2-2; unclear D gene. Germline CDR1 SGHRS, CDR2 YFSETQ. The V end was cut by 0 bases, the J end by 0 bases, with 9 bases between. The CDR3 length is 16 residues.

The chain recombines TRBV5-6 with TRBJ2-6; D ambiguous. V shed 0 bases and J shed 0 bases, with 13 bases lying between them. The CDR3 totals 18 residues. CDR1 is SGHDT and CDR2 is YYEEEE in the germline V gene. CDR3 nucleotide sequence: TGTGCCAGCAGCTTGGTATCAGGTTCCTTCTCTGGGGCCAACGTCCTGACTTTC. Protein product: CASSLVSGSFSGANVLTF.

This clonotype was observed a few times. The rearrangement joins TRBV7-6 to TRBJ2-5, with D hard to call. Deletions cut 5 bases from V and 9 bases from J, with 13 bases between. The germline gives CDR1 SGHVS, CDR2 FNYEAQ. CDR3 length: 12 amino acids. CDR3 residues: CASSQEEGAQYF. The DNA of the CDR3 is TGTGCCAGCAGCCAAGAGGAAGGTGCCCAGTACTTC. Based on the CDR3 plus reference TRBV7-6 and TRBJ2-5, the full variable domain is GAGVSQSPRYKVTKRGQDVALRCDPISGHVSLYWYRQALGQGPEFLTYFNYEAQQDKSGLPNDRFSAERPEGSISTLTIQRTEQRDSAMYRCASSQEEGAQYFGPGTRLLVL.

This clonotype has at least ten counts. This chain links TRBV20-1 with TRBJ1-5, with 9 bases identical to TRBD1. The germline CDR1 and CDR2 sequences are DFQATT and SNEGSKA (reference sequence). V was clipped by 7 bases and J by 4 bases; unmatched bases: 5. There are 13 residues in the CDR3. CDR3 nucleotide sequence: TGCAGTGTCCTCGACAGGGGGAATCAGCCCCAGCATTTT. Residues: CSVLDRGNQPQHF.